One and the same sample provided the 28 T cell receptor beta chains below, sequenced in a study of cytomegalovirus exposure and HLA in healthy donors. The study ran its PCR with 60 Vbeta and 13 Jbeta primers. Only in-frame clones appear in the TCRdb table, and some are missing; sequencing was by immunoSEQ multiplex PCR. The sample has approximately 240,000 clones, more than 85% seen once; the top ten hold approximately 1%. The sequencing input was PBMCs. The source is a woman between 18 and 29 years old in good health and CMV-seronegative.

The CDR3 nucleotides read TGTGCCATCGGCGACAGGGTCTACAATGAGCAGTTCTTC. Protein product: CAIGDRVYNEQFF. The chain is built from TRBV10-3 and TRBJ2-1, with 7 bases lining up with TRBD1. Germline V CDR1 and CDR2: ENHRY, SYGVKD. CDR3 size: 13 residues. V was clipped by 8 bases and J by 3 bases; unmatched bases: 4.

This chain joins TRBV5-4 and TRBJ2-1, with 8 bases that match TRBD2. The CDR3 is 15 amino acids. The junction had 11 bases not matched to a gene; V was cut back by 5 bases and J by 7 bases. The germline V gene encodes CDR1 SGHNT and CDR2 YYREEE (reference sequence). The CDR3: CASSRAGVVGNEQFF. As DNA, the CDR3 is TGTGCCAGCAGTAGAGCGGGAGTAGTGGGGAATGAGCAGTTCTTC.

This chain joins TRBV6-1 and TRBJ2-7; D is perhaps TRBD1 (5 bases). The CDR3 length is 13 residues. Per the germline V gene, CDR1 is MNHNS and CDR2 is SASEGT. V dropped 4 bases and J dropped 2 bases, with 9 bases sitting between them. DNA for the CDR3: TGTGCCAGCAGTGCTCAGGGCGCCTACGAGCAGTACTTC. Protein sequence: CASSAQGAYEQYF.

The CDR3 here is CASSVGRDRVIAGANVLTF. The CDR3 bases are TGTGCCAGCAGCGTAGGTCGGGACAGGGTAATCGCTGGGGCCAACGTCCTGACTTTC. The V gene is TRBV9, the J gene TRBJ2-6, with 9 bases lining up with TRBD1. Trimming at V came to 0 bases and at J to 2 bases, leaving 9 bases not matched to a gene. The CDR3 totals 19 residues. Germline CDR1 SGDLS, CDR2 YYNGEE.

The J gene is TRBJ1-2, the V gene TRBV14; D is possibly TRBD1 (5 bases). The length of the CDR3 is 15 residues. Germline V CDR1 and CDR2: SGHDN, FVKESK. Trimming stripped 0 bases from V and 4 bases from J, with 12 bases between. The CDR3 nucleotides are TGTGCCAGCAGCCAAGATCCGACAGCAACCTATGGCTACACCTTC. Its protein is CASSQDPTATYGYTF.

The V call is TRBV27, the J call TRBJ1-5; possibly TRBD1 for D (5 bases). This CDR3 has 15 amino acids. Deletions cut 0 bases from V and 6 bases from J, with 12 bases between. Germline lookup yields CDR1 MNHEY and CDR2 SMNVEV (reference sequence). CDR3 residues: CASSLSAGNLQPQHF. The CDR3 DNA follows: TGTGCCAGCAGTTTATCTGCAGGGAACCTTCAGCCCCAGCATTTT.

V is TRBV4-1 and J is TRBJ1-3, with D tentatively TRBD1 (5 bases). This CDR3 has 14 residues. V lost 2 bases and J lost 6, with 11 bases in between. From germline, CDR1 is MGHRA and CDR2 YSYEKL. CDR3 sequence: CASSQPRTLNTIYF. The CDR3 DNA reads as TGCGCCAGCAGCCAACCCCGGACACTAAACACCATATATTTT.

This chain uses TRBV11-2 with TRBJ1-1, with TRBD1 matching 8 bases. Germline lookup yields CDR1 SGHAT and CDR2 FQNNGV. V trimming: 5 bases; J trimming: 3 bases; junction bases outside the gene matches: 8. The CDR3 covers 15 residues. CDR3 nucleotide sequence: TGTGCCAGCAGCCCGCAGGGGGCTTGGGACACTGAAGCTTTCTTT. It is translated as CASSPQGAWDTEAFF.

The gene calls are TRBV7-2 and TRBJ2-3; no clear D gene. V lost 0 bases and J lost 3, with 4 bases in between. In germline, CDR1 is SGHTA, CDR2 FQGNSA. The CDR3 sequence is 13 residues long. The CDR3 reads CASSLAVTDTQYF. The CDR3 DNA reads TGTGCCAGCAGCTTAGCCGTAACAGATACGCAGTATTTT.

The CDR3 DNA reads TGTGCCAGCAGCACAGGGGGAATAGGCGGGGAGCTGTTTTTT. Protein: CASSTGGIGGELFF. This chain joins TRBV7-9 and TRBJ2-2; 8 positions agree with TRBD1. V trimming: 5 bases; J trimming: 7 bases; junction bases outside the gene matches: 6. Germline CDR1 reads SEHNR; CDR2 reads FQNEAQ (reference sequence). The CDR3 contains 14 residues.

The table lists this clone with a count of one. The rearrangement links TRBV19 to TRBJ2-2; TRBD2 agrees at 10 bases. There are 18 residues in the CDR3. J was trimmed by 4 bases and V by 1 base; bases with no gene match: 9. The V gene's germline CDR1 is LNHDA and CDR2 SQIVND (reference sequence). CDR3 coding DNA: TGTGCCAGTAGTATAGCCCCCACAGCGGGGGGGCTCACCGGGGAGCTGTTTTTT. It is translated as CASSIAPTAGGLTGELFF. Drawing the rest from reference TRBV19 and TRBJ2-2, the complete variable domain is DGGITQSPKYLFRKEGQNVTLSCEQNLNHDAMYWYRQDPGQGLRLIYYSQIVNDFQKGDIAEGYSVSREKKESFPLTVTSAQKNPTAFYLCASSIAPTAGGLTGELFFGEGSRLTVL.

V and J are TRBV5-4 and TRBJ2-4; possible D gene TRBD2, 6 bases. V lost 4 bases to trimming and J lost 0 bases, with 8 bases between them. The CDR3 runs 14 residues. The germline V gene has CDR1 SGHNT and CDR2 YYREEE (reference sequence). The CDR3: CASSPGLAKNIQYF. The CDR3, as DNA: TGTGCCAGCAGCCCGGGACTAGCCAAAAACATTCAGTACTTC. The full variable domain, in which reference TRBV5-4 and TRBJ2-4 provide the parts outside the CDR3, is ETGVTQSPTHLIKTRGQQVTLRCSSQSGHNTVSWYQQALGQGPQFIFQYYREEENGRGNFPPRFSGLQFPNYSSELNVNALELDDSALYLCASSPGLAKNIQYFGAGTRLSVL.

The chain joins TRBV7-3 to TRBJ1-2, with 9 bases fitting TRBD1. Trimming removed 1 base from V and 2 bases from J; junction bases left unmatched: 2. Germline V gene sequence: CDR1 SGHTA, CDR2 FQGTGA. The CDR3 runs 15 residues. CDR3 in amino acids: CASSLRGQGNYGYTF. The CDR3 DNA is TGTGCCAGCAGCTTAAGGGGACAGGGAAACTATGGCTACACCTTC.

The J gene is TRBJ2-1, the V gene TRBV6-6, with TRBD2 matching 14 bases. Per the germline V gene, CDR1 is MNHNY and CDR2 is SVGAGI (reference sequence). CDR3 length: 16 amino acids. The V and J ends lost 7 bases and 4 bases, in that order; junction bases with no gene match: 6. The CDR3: CASTRLAGGPYNEQFF. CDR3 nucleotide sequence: TGTGCCAGCACTCGACTAGCGGGGGGGCCATACAATGAGCAGTTCTTC.

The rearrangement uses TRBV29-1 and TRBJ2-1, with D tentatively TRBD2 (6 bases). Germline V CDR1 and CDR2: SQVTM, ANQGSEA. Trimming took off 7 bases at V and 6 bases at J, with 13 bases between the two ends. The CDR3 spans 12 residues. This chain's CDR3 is CSAETSSNEQFF. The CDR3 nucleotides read TGCAGCGCCGAAACTAGCTCCAATGAGCAGTTCTTC.

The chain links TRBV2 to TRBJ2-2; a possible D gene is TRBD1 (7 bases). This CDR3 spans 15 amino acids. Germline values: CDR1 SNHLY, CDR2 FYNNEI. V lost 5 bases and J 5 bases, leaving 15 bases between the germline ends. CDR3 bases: TGTGCCAGCAGTCAGGGGGGAAGGGGAACCGGGGAGCTGTTTTTT. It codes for CASSQGGRGTGELFF. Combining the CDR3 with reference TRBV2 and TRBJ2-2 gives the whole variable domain EPEVTQTPSHQVTQMGQEVILRCVPISNHLYFYWYRQILGQKVEFLVSFYNNEISEKSEIFDDQFSVERPDGSNFTLKIRSTKLEDSAMYFCASSQGGRGTGELFFGEGSRLTVL.

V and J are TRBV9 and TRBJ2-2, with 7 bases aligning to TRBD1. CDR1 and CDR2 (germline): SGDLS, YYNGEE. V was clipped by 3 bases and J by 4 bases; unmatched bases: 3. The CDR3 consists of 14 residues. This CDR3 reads CASSARTGTGELFF. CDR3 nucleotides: TGTGCCAGCAGCGCACGGACAGGCACCGGGGAGCTGTTTTTT.

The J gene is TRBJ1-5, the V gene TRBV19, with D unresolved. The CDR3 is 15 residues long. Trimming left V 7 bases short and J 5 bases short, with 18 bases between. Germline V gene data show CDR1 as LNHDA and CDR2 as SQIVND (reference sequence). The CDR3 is CASKEQVNEHQPQHF. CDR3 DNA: TGTGCCAGTAAAGAGCAGGTCAACGAGCATCAGCCCCAGCATTTT. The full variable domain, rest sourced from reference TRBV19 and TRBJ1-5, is DGGITQSPKYLFRKEGQNVTLSCEQNLNHDAMYWYRQDPGQGLRLIYYSQIVNDFQKGDIAEGYSVSREKKESFPLTVTSAQKNPTAFYLCASKEQVNEHQPQHFGDGTRLSIL.

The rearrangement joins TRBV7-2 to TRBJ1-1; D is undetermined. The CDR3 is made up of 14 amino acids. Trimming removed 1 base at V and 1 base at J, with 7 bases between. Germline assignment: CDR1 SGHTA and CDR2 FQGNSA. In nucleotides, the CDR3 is TGTGCCAGCAGCTTAGACAGAGAGAACACTGAAGCTTTCTTT. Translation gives CASSLDRENTEAFF. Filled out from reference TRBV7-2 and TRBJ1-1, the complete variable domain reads GAGVSQSPSNKVTEKGKDVELRCDPISGHTALYWYRQSLGQGLEFLIYFQGNSAPDKSGLPSDRFSAERTGGSVSTLTIQRTQQEDSAVYLCASSLDRENTEAFFGQGTRLTVV.

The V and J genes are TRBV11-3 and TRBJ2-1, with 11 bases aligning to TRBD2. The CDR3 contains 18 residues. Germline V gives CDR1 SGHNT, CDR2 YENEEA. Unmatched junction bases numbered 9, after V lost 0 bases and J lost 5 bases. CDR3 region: CASSLDGTSGSVNNEQFF. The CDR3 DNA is TGTGCCAGCAGCTTAGATGGAACTAGCGGGAGTGTCAACAATGAGCAGTTCTTC.

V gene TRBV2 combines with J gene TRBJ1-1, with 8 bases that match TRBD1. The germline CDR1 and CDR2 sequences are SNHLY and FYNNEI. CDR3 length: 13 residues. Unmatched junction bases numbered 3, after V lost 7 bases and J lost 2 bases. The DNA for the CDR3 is TGTGCCAGCACGGACAGGGAAAACACTGAAGCTTTCTTT. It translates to CASTDRENTEAFF.

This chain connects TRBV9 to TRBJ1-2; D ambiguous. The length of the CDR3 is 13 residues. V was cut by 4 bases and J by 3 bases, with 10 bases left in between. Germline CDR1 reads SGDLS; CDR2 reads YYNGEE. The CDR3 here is CASSLSEDYGYTF. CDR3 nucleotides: TGTGCCAGCAGCCTATCGGAGGACTATGGCTACACCTTC.

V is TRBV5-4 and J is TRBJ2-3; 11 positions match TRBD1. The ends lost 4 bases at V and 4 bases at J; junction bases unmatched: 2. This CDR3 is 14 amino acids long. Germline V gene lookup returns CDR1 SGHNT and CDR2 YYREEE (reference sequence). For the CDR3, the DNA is TGTGCCAGCAGCGGGGGACAGGGGGCAGATACGCAGTATTTT. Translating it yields CASSGGQGADTQYF.

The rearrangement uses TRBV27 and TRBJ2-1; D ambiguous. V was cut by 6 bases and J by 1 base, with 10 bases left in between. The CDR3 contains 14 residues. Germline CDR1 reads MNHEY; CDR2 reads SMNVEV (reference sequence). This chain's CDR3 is CASSLRKSYNEQFF. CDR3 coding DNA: TGTGCCAGCAGCCTCAGGAAATCCTACAATGAGCAGTTCTTC.

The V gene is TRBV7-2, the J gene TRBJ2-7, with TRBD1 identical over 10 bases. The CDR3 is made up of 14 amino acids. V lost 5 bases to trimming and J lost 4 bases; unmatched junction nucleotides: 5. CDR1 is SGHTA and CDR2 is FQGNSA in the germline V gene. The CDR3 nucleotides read TGTGCCAGCAGCATAAGGGACAGGGGATACGAGCAGTACTTC. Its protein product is CASSIRDRGYEQYF.

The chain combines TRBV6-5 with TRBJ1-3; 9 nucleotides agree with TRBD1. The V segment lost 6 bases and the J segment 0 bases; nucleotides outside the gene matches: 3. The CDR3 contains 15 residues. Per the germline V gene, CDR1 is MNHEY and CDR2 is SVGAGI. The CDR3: CASSRGQGSGNTIYF. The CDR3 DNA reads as TGTGCCAGCAGCCGGGGACAGGGCTCTGGAAACACCATATATTTT.

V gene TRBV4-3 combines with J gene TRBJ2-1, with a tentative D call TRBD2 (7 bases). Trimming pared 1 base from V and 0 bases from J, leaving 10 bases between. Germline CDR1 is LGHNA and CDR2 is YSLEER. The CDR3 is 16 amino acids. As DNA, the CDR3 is TGCGCCAGCAGCCAAGGGGGAGGGGGCTCCTACAATGAGCAGTTCTTC. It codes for CASSQGGGGSYNEQFF.

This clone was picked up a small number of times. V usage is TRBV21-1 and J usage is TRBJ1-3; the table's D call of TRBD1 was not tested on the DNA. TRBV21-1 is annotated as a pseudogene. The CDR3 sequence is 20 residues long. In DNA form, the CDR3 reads TGTGCCAGCAGCAAAGCCCTGATCGATAGCAGGGGGCGGTTCGGAAACACCATATATTTT. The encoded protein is CASSKALIDSRGRFGNTIYF.